This is a list of T cell receptor beta chains from one sample in a study of technical replicates of blood from several donors. Sequenced by immunoSEQ multiplex PCR; TCRdb stores in-frame clones only, minus some. The table lists about 94,000 clones, more than 90% of them singletons, with 0.22% in the top ten. Sequenced input: T cells isolated from PBMCs. These receptors came from a human donor in good health. The CDR3 runs from the conserved cysteine through the conserved F or W. Fields, in order: CDR3 protein, CDR3 DNA, V gene, D gene, clone size, CDR3 length, J gene. A D gene is named only where the DNA matches it firmly. Clone sizes are given selectively: once, few, many, or a class where the clone is expanded.

CASSGQPNTEAFF | TGTGCCAGCAGTGGACAGCCCAACACTGAAGCTTTCTTT | TRBV6-1 | . | few | 13 | TRBJ1-1
CASSAANTGELFF | TGTGCCAGTTCAGCGGCGAACACCGGGGAGCTGTTTTTT | TRBV6-6 | . | . | 13 | TRBJ2-2
CASSFTSIRAGYEQYF | TGTGCCAGCAGTTTCACCTCGATCCGGGCGGGCTACGAGCAGTACTTC | TRBV6-6 | . | . | 16 | TRBJ2-7
CAISKREGYNEQFF | TGTGCCATCAGCAAGCGGGAGGGTTACAATGAGCAGTTCTTC | TRBV10-3 | TRBD2 | . | 14 | TRBJ2-1
CASRPGHLQETQYF | TGTGCCAGCAGACCGGGACACTTACAAGAGACCCAGTACTTC | TRBV2 | . | . | 14 | TRBJ2-5
CATKRGYEGNTEAFF | TGTGCCACAAAAAGGGGTTACGAAGGGAACACTGAAGCTTTCTTT | TRBV2 | . | . | 15 | TRBJ1-1
CASSPGTGSFEQYF | TGTGCCAGCAGCCCCGGGACAGGGTCCTTTGAGCAGTACTTC | TRBV11-2 | TRBD1 | . | 14 | TRBJ2-7
CAAAGDSVAKNIQYF | TGTGCCGCCGCGGGCGACTCCGTTGCCAAAAACATTCAGTACTTC | TRBV10-3 | . | . | 15 | TRBJ2-4
CASTPFRGGSSYEQYF | TGTGCCAGCACCCCATTTCGCGGGGGGAGCTCCTACGAGCAGTACTTC | TRBV7-9 | TRBD2 | . | 16 | TRBJ2-7
CASSYPTTSGELFF | TGTGCCAGCAGCTACCCCACGACTAGCGGGGAGCTGTTTTTT | TRBV7-2 | . | . | 14 | TRBJ2-2
CATSRDRGYNEQFF | TGTGCCACCAGCAGAGATAGAGGATACAATGAGCAGTTCTTC | TRBV15 | . | . | 14 | TRBJ2-1
CASSAGGDRGGETQYF | TGTGCCAGCAGCGCCGGAGGGGACAGGGGCGGAGAGACCCAGTACTTC | TRBV11-3 | TRBD1 | . | 16 | TRBJ2-5
CASSSLADRGHYGYTF | TGTGCCAGCAGTTCCCTCGCGGACAGGGGTCACTATGGCTACACCTTC | TRBV27 | TRBD1 | . | 16 | TRBJ1-2
CASSSHSLHRDRAYGYTF | TGTGCCAGCAGCTCTCACAGTCTCCACCGGGACAGGGCCTATGGCTACACCTTC | TRBV11-2 | TRBD1 | . | 18 | TRBJ1-2
CASNDRDMNTEAFF | TGTGCCAGCAACGATAGAGACATGAACACTGAAGCTTTCTTT | TRBV7-9 | . | once | 14 | TRBJ1-1
CASSEYLADNQPQHF | TGTGCCAGCAGTGAATATTTGGCTGACAATCAGCCCCAGCATTTT | TRBV6-1 | . | . | 15 | TRBJ1-5
CASSPSLDGEQFF | TGTGCCAGCAGCCCCTCTCTAGACGGTGAGCAGTTCTTC | TRBV7-3 | . | . | 13 | TRBJ2-1
CASSRGDGSYTF | TGTGCCAGTAGTAGGGGGGACGGGAGCTACACCTTC | TRBV19 | . | . | 12 | TRBJ1-2
CASSKDRGWYEQYF | TGCGCCAGCAGCAAGGACAGGGGTTGGTACGAGCAGTACTTC | TRBV5-1 | TRBD1 | . | 14 | TRBJ2-7
CSARAANEKLFF | TGCAGCGCCAGGGCGGCTAATGAAAAACTGTTTTTT | TRBV29-1 | . | . | 12 | TRBJ1-4
CASSQDRAGQGYEQYF | TGCGCCAGCAGCCAAGATCGCGCGGGACAGGGCTACGAGCAGTACTTC | TRBV4-1 | TRBD1 | . | 16 | TRBJ2-7
CASSLQRTTYEQYF | TGCGCCAGCAGCCTCCAGCGGACCACCTACGAGCAGTACTTC | TRBV4-1 | . | . | 14 | TRBJ2-7
CASSGGLLTGELFF | TGCGCCAGCAGCGGGGGACTGCTAACCGGGGAGCTGTTTTTT | TRBV5-1 | . | . | 14 | TRBJ2-2
CASSFEGEKEPQHF | TGTGCCAGCAGCTTTGAGGGGGAAAAAGAGCCCCAGCATTTT | TRBV7-9 | . | once | 14 | TRBJ1-5
CASSLAAVEKGFEQYF | TGCGCCAGCAGCTTGGCCGCCGTTGAGAAGGGGTTCGAGCAGTACTTC | TRBV5-1 | . | . | 16 | TRBJ2-7
CASSSTGSGAFF | TGTGCCAGCAGCTCGACCGGGAGCGGGGCTTTCTTT | TRBV7-8 | . | . | 12 | TRBJ1-1
CASSPGTVGTEAFF | TGTGCCAGCAGTCCAGGGACAGTTGGCACTGAAGCTTTCTTT | TRBV27 | TRBD1 | . | 14 | TRBJ1-1
CASSSSSTYEQYF | TGTGCCAGCAGCTCCTCGAGTACCTACGAGCAGTACTTC | TRBV11-3 | . | few | 13 | TRBJ2-7
CASSEAPGAFF | TGTGCCAGCAGTGAAGCCCCCGGGGCTTTCTTT | TRBV6-1 | . | once | 11 | TRBJ1-1
CASSLGAATDTQYF | TGCGCCAGCAGCTTGGGAGCGGCCACAGATACGCAGTATTTT | TRBV5-1 | . | . | 14 | TRBJ2-3
CASSVSPYEQYF | TGTGCCAGCAGTGTGTCCCCTTACGAGCAGTACTTC | TRBV2 | . | few | 12 | TRBJ2-7
CASSYSRGPYEQYF | TGTGCCAGCAGTTACTCGAGGGGGCCCTACGAGCAGTACTTC | TRBV6-5 | TRBD1 | . | 14 | TRBJ2-7
CASSLRGREISYNEQFF | TGTGCCAGCAGTTTAAGAGGGAGAGAAATCTCCTACAATGAGCAGTTCTTC | TRBV28 | . | . | 17 | TRBJ2-1
CASSGPGHGSSYEQYF | TGTGCCAGCAGCGGCCCGGGACACGGAAGCTCCTACGAGCAGTACTTC | TRBV21-1 | . | . | 16 | TRBJ2-7
CASSSTVSGNTIYF | TGTGCCAGCAGCTCGACAGTCTCTGGAAACACCATATATTTT | TRBV7-9 | . | . | 14 | TRBJ1-3
CASSSGTYNEQFF | TGTGCCAGCAGCTCGGGGACCTACAATGAGCAGTTCTTC | TRBV7-7 | . | . | 13 | TRBJ2-1
CASSSTSGRNYGQYF | TGTGCCAGCAGCTCCACTAGCGGGAGGAATTACGGGCAGTACTTC | TRBV5-4 | TRBD2 | . | 15 | TRBJ2-7
CAWSSEGVGEKLFF | TGTGCCTGGAGTAGTGAAGGGGTGGGGGAAAAACTGTTTTTT | TRBV30 | . | . | 14 | TRBJ1-4
CASSYIGGSSGNTIYF | TGTGCCAGCAGTTACATTGGGGGCAGCTCTGGAAACACCATATATTTT | TRBV6-5 | . | . | 16 | TRBJ1-3
CASSQGLAGGNEQFF | TGCGCCAGCAGCCAGGGACTAGCGGGTGGCAATGAGCAGTTCTTC | TRBV5-1 | TRBD2 | . | 15 | TRBJ2-1
CASSLDPRGGTYEQYF | TGTGCCAGCAGCTTAGATCCCCGGGGAGGCACCTACGAGCAGTACTTC | TRBV11-2 | . | . | 16 | TRBJ2-7
CASKAGLAGVNEQYF | TGTGCCAGCAAAGCGGGACTAGCGGGAGTTAACGAGCAGTACTTC | TRBV27 | TRBD2 | . | 15 | TRBJ2-7
CSVLDRGSSYEQYF | TGCAGCGTTCTGGACAGGGGGAGCTCCTACGAGCAGTACTTC | TRBV29-1 | TRBD1 | . | 14 | TRBJ2-7
CATHRSMNTEAFF | TGTGCCACCCACAGATCCATGAACACTGAAGCTTTCTTT | TRBV19 | . | . | 13 | TRBJ1-1
CASSPLSTGTSTFEQYF | TGTGCCAGCAGCCCACTCAGCACCGGGACTAGCACCTTCGAGCAGTACTTC | TRBV9 | TRBD2 | many | 17 | TRBJ2-7
CASSSPGTGSDTQYF | TGCGCCAGCAGCTCTCCGGGGACAGGATCAGATACGCAGTATTTT | TRBV5-1 | TRBD1 | . | 15 | TRBJ2-3
CASSTSGGAPHEQYF | TGTGCCAGCAGCACGAGCGGGGGGGCCCCCCACGAGCAGTACTTC | TRBV5-6 | TRBD2 | . | 15 | TRBJ2-7
CASSEAPSGNWGTQYF | TGCGCCAGCAGTGAGGCTCCCTCAGGGAACTGGGGGACCCAGTACTTC | TRBV10-1 | . | . | 16 | TRBJ2-5
CASSRNRVHEQYF | TGTGCCAGCAGCCGGAACAGGGTCCACGAGCAGTACTTC | TRBV11-2 | . | . | 13 | TRBJ2-7
CATSRDRGEQYF | TGTGCCACCAGCAGAGATCGGGGCGAGCAGTACTTC | TRBV15 | . | . | 12 | TRBJ2-7
CASSPQQGAERQFF | TGTGCCAGCAGCCCGCAGCAGGGGGCGGAACGGCAGTTCTTC | TRBV7-2 | TRBD1 | . | 14 | TRBJ2-1
CASSYSAAGTNEKLFF | TGTGCCAGCAGTTACTCGGCTGCGGGAACTAATGAAAAACTGTTTTTT | TRBV6-5 | . | . | 16 | TRBJ1-4
CASSGLTTNYGYTF | TGTGCCAGCAGTGGACTAACTACTAACTATGGCTACACCTTC | TRBV6-1 | . | . | 14 | TRBJ1-2